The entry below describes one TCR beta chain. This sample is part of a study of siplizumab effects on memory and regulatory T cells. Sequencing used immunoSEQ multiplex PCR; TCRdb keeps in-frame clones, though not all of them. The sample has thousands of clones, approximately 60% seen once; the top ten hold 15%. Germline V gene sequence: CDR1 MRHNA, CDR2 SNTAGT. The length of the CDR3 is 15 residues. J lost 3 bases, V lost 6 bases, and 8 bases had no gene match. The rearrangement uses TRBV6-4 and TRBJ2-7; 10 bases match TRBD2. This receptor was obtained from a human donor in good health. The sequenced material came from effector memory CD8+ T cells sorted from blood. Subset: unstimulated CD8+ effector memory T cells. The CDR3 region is CASSPLSGGFYEQYF. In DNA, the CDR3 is TGTGCCAGCAGCCCCCTTAGCGGGGGGTTCTACGAGCAGTACTTC.